This T cell receptor beta chain was profiled in a study of persistence of HIV-infected CD4 T cells. In regard to this clone: Its antigen is not known.

Sequencing used immunoSEQ version 4 in survey mode. TCRdb's table, derived via immunoSEQ multiplex PCR, lists solely in-frame clones and lacks some. This sample has about 36,000 clones, with 80% to 85% found just once. An overlapping HIV-1 Gag peptide pool stimulated these cells at 0.75 to 1 ug/peptide/mL. Sorted nonresponding memory CD4+ T cells were CD40L-negative, CD69-negative, CD45RO-high. This TCR derives from an adult with HIV. The donor label of this sample is uncertain. Sequencing was performed on cultured CD4+ T cells from PBMCs, taken from a patient who received antiretroviral therapy.

The DNA of the CDR3 is TGTGCCAGCAGCCAAGATGAACAGAGGGGCGGCTACACCTTC. Translating gives CASSQDEQRGGYTF. The genes are TRBV4-2 and TRBJ1-2, with D possibly matching TRBD1 (5 bases). V was cut by 0 bases and J by 8 bases, with 13 bases left in between. The CDR3 is 14 residues long. Germline V gene sequence: CDR1 LGHNA, CDR2 YNFKEQ.